What follows is one T cell receptor beta chain and its context. This entry comes from a study of blood T cell repertoires in COVID-19. This CDR3 comprises 14 residues. The V gene lost 2 bases and the J gene lost 9 bases, with 14 bases spanning the gap. Germline CDR1 reads MNHEY; CDR2 reads SVGAGI. The assay was immunoSEQ multiplex PCR, and TCRdb's table has in-frame clones only and misses some. The sample consists of about 180,000 clones, more than 70% of them appearing once. The sequence derives from a woman aged 30 to 39 who had recovered from COVID-19. This chain uses TRBV6-5 with TRBJ2-1; possibly TRBD2 for D (7 bases). The material sequenced was PBMCs or T cells enriched from blood (not recorded which). The CDR3, as DNA: TGTGCCAGCAGTTACGGGCGGGGGCGGTTTGAGCAGTTCTTC. Its translation: CASSYGRGRFEQFF.